The clone carrying this T cell receptor (beta chain) appeared a single time. Its antigen is not identified. Noted time point: week 23, last vaccination. One vaccine dose held 300 ug of mutant IDH1 20-mer peptide and came with topical imiquimod. Only in-frame clones appear in the TCRdb table, and some are missing; sequencing was by immunoSEQ multiplex PCR. The sample consists of about 65,000 clones, 70% to 90% of them appearing once. This specimen belongs to a study of a mutant IDH1 vaccine in newly diagnosed glioma. CDR1 is MDHEN, CDR2 SYDVKM, per germline. The trim removed 3 bases at V and 3 bases at J, leaving 3 bases unmatched. The CDR3 consists of 15 residues.

This chain links TRBV28 with TRBJ2-1, with 9 bases aligning to TRBD1. Source: PBMCs, taken from a glioma patient whose treatment included an IDH1 peptide vaccine. The clonotype was recovered from a man aged 25-45 years with glioma. CDR3 sequence (DNA): TGTGCCAGCAGTTTGGACAGGGGTTACTACAATGAGCAGTTCTTC. Translating gives CASSLDRGYYNEQFF.